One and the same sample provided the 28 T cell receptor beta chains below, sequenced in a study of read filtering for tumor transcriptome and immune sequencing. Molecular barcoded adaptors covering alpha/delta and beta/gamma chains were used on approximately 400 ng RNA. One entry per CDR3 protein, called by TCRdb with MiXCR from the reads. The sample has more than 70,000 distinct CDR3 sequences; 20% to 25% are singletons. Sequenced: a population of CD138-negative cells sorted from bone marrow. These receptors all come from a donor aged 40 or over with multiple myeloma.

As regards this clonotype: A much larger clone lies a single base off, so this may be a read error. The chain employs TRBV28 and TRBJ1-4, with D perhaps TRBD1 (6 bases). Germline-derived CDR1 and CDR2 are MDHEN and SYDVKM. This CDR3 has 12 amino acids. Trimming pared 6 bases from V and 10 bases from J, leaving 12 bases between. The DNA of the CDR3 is TGTGCCAGCAGGGTTAGAGGGGGAAAACTGTTTTTT. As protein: CASRVRGGKLFF.

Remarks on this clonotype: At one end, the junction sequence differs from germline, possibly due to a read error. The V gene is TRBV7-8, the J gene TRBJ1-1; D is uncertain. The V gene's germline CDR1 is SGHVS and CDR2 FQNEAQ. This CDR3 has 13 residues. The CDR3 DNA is TGTGCCAGCAGCTTCACGGGGTTATCTGAAGCTTCCTTT. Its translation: CASSFTGLSEASF.

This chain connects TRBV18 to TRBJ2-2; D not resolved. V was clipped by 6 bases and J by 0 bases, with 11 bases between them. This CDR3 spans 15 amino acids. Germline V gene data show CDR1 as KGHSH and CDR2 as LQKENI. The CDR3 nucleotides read TGTGCCAGCTCTACAGCTGGGGCGAACACCGGGGAGCTGTTTTTT. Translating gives CASSTAGANTGELFF.

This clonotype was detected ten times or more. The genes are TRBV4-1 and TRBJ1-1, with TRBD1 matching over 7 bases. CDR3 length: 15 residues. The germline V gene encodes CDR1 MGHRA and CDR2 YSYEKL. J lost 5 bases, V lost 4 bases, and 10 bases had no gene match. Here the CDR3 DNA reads TGCGCCAGCAGCCCCGTCGGAAGGGGGCTTACTGAAGCTTTCTTT. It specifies CASSPVGRGLTEAFF.

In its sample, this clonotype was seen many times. The CDR3 DNA follows: TGCAGTGCCTCAGGGGTCACTGAAGCTTTCTTT. It encodes CSASGVTEAFF. This sequence joins TRBV20-1 and TRBJ1-1, with D maybe TRBD1 (6 bases). The CDR3 consists of 11 residues. Looked up from germline, CDR1 is DFQATT and CDR2 is SNEGSKA (reference sequence). Trimming shortened V by 6 bases and J by 4 bases, and 9 bases separated the two germline ends.

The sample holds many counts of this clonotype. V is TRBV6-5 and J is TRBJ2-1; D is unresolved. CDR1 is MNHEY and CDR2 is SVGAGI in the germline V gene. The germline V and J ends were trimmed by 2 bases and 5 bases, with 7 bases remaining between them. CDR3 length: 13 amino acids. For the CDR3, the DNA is TGTGCCAGCAGTTACCCCGGTGACAATGAGCAGTTCTTC. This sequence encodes CASSYPGDNEQFF.

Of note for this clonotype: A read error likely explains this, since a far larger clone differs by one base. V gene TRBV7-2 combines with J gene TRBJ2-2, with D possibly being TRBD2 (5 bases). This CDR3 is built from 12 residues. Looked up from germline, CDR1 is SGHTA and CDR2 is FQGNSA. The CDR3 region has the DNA TGTGCCAGCAGCCAACTTACCGGGGAGCTGTCTTTT. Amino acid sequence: CASSQLTGELSF.

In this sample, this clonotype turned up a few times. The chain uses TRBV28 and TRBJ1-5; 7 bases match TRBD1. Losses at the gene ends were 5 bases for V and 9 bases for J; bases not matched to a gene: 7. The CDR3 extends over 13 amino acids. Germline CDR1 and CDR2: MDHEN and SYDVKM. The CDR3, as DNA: TGTGCCAGCAGTGGGGAACAGGGGTTGCCCCAGCATTTT. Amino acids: CASSGEQGLPQHF.

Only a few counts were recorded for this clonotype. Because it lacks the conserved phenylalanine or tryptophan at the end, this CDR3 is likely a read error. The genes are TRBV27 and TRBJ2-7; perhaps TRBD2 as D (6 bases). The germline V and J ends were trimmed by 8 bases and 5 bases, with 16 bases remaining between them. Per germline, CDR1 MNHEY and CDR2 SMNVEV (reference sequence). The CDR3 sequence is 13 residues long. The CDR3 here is CASGAGGVHEQYS. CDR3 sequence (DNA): TGTGCCAGCGGTGCCGGAGGGGTACACGAGCAGTACTCC.

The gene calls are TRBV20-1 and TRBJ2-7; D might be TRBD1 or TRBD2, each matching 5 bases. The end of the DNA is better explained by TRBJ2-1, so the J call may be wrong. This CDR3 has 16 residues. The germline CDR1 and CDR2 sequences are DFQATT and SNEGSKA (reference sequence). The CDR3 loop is CSARAIRAPRGYEQFF. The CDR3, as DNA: TGCAGTGCTAGAGCCATCCGGGCCCCACGGGGCTACGAACAGTTCTTC.

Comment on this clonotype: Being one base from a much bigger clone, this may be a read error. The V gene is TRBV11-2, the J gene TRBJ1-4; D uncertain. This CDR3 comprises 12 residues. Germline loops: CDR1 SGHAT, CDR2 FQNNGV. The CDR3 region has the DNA TGTGCCAGCGGCTTCCATAATGAAAAACTGTTTTTT. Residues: CASGFHNEKLFF.

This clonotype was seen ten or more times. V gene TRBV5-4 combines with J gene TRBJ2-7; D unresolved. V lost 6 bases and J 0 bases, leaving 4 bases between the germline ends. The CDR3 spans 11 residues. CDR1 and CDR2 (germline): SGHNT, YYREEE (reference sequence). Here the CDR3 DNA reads TGTGCCAGCACCACCTCCTACGAGCAGTACTTC. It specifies CASTTSYEQYF.

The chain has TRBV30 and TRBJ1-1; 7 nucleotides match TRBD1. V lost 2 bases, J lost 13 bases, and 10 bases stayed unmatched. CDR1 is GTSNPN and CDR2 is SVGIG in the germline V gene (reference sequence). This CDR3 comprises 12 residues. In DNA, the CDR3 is TGTGCCTGGAGTCCAACCGGGGACAGCAGTTTCTTT. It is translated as CAWSPTGDSSFF.

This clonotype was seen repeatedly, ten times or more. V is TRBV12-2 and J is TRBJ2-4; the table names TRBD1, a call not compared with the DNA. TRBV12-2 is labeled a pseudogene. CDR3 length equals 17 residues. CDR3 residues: CASRPRTSPCAKNIQYF. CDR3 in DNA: TGTGCAAGTCGCCCCAGAACTAGCCCCTGCGCCAAAAACATTCAGTACTTC.

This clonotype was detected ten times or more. In DNA, the CDR3 is TGCAGCGTTCCTAGTGCTCTGTTGGGAACCAAAGAGACCCAGTACTTC. Translating gives CSVPSALLGTKETQYF. The chain couples TRBV29-1 to TRBJ2-5; no clear D. The germline CDR1 and CDR2 sequences are SQVTM and ANQGSEA. The V and J ends lost 5 bases and 3 bases respectively, with 22 bases between them. This CDR3 comprises 16 residues.

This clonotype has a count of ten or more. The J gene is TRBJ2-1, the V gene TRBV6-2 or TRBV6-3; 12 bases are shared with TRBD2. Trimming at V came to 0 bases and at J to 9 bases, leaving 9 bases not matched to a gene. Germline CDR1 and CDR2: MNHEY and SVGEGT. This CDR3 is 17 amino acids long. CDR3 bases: TGTGCCAGCAGTTACTCCAGACTAGCGGGGGAATCGAGTGAGCAGTTCTTC. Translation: CASSYSRLAGESSEQFF.

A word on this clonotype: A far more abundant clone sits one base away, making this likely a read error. CDR3 nucleotide sequence: TGTGTCAGCAGTTACGTGACTACAAGAGGAGATACGCAGTATTTT. This translates into CVSSYVTTRGDTQYF. The chain couples TRBV6-5 to TRBJ2-3; the D gene is possibly TRBD2 (5 bases). Germline V gene data show CDR1 as MNHEY and CDR2 as SVGAGI. This CDR3 region has 15 residues.

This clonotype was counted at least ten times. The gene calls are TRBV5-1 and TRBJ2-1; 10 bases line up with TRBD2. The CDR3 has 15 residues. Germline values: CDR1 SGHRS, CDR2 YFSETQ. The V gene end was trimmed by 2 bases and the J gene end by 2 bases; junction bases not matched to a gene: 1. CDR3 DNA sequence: TGCGCCAGCAGCTTAAGCGGGGGGGCCTACAATGAGCAGTTCTTC. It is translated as CASSLSGGAYNEQFF.

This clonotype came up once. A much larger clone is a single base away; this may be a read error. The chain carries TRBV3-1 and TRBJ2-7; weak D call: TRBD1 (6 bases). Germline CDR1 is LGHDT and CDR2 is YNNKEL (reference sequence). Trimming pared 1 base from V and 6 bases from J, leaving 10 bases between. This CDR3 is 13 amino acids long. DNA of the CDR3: TGTGCCAGCAGCCAAGTCGTCAGGGGCGAGCAGTACTTC. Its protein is CASSQVVRGEQYF.

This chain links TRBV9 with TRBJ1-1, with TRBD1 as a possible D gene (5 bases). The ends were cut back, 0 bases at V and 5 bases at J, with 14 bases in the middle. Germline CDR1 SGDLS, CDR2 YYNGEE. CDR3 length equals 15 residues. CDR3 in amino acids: CASSVGGAGETEAFF. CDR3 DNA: TGTGCCAGCAGCGTAGGTGGGGCGGGTGAGACTGAAGCTTTCTTT.

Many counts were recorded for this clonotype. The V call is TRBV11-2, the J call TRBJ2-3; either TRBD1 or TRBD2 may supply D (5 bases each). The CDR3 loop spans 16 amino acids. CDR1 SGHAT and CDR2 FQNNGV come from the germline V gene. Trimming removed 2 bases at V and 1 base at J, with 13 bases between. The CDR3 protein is CASSLSGRARTDTQYF. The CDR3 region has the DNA TGTGCCAGCAGCTTAAGCGGCAGGGCCCGCACAGATACGCAGTATTTT.

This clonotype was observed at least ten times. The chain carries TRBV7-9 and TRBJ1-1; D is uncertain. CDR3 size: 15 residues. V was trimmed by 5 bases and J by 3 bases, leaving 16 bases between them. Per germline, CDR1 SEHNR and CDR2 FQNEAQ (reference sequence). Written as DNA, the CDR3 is TGTGCCAGCAGCCTTGGGTCGGGAGGATACACTGAAGCTTTCTTT. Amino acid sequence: CASSLGSGGYTEAFF.

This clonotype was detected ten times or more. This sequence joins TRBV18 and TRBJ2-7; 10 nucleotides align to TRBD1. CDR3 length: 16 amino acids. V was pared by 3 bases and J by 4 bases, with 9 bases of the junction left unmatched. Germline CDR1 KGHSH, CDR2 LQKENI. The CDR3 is CASSPLGTGVLYEQYF. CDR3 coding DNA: TGTGCCAGCTCACCGCTCGGGACAGGGGTGCTATACGAGCAGTACTTC. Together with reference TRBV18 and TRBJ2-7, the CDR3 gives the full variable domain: NAGVMQNPRHLVRRRGQEARLRCSPMKGHSHVYWYRQLPEEGLKFMVYLQKENIIDESGMPKERFSAEFPKEGPSILRIQQVVRGDSAAYFCASSPLGTGVLYEQYFGPGTRLTVT.

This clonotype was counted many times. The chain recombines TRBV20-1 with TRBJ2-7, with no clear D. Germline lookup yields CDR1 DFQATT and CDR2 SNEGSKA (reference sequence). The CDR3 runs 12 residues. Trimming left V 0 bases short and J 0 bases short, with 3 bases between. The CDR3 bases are TGCAGTGCTAGAGACATCTCCTACGAGCAGTACTTC. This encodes CSARDISYEQYF.

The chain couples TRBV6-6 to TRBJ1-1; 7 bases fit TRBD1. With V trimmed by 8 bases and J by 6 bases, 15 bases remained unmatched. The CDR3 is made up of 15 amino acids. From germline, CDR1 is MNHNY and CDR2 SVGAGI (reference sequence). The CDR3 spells CASRLGGRESAEAFF. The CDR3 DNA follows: TGTGCCAGCCGCCTAGGGGGCAGGGAGAGCGCTGAAGCTTTCTTT.

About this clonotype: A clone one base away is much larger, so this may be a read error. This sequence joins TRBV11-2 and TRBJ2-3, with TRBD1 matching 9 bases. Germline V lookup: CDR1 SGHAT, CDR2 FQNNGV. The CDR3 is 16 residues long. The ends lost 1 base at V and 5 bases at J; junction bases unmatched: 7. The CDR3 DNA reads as TGTGCCAGCAGCTTAGTAGGGACAGGGAACCAAGATACGCAGTATTTT. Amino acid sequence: CASSLVGTGNQDTQYF.

This CDR3 reads CASISEGQETQYF. The CDR3 DNA reads TGCGCCAGCATCTCGGAGGGCCAAGAGACCCAGTACTTC. This chain connects TRBV5-1 to TRBJ2-5; tentative D call: TRBD2 (6 bases). CDR1 is SGHRS, CDR2 YFSETQ, per germline. Trimming removed 6 bases at V and 1 base at J, with 10 bases between. The CDR3 spans 13 residues.

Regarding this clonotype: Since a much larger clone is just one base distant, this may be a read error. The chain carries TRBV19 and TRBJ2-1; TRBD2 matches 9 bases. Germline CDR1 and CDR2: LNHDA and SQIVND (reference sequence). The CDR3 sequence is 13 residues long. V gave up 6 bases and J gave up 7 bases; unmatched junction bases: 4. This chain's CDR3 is CASSVTSGNEQFF. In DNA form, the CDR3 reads TGTGCCAGTAGCGTGACTAGCGGAAATGAGCAGTTCTTC.